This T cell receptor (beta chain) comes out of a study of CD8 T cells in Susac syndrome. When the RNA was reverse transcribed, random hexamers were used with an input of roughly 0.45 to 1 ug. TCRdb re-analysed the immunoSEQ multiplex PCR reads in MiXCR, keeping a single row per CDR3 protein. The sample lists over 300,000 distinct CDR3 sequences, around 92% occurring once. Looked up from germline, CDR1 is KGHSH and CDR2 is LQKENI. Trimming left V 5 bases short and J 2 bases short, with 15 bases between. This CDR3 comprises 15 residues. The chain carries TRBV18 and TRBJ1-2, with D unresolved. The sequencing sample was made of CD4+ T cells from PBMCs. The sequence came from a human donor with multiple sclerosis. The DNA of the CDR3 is TGTGCCAGCTCAGAGGGCCTTACTTTGAACTATGGCTACACCTTC. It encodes CASSEGLTLNYGYTF.